This entry is about one T cell receptor (beta chain). No antigen is known for it. The sample is drawn from a study of shared clonotypes between healthy human individuals. Turning to the study itself: Serving as donors were a couple of women and three men, whose ages spanned 18 to 49. Points from the study as a whole: With few donors, the genetic and exposure-history diversity represented was limited. Clonotype sharing among donors was expected to depend on sequencing depth.

Generated by immunoSEQ multiplex PCR, the TCRdb table keeps only in-frame clones and is missing some. The table shows a few million clones, with roughly 92% occurring only once. CDR1 and CDR2 from the germline V gene are SEHNR and FQNEAQ (reference sequence). V was cut by 4 bases and J by 2 bases, with 11 bases left in between. The CDR3 sequence is 14 residues long. Nashville, Tennessee was home to all donors, who were Caucasian adults. The V and J genes are TRBV7-9 and TRBJ1-1; possible D gene TRBD1, 5 bases. The material sequenced was naive CD4+ T cells sorted from blood. As for subset: CD45RA+ positively selected. This TCR was sampled from a young man in good health. The CDR3 reads CASSSRTFNTEAFF. The CDR3 region has the DNA TGTGCCAGCAGCTCTCGGACATTCAACACTGAAGCTTTCTTT.